The rows below give T cell receptor beta chains drawn from one sample of a study of CD8+ T cells in alopecia areata. The repertoire was sequenced with immunoSEQ multiplex PCR; TCRdb's copy has only in-frame clones and lacks some. Of over 150,000 clones in the sample, about 53% were seen once. Sequencing used CD8+ T cells sorted from blood, obtained at week 24, from a patient treated with tofacitinib. Receptors originate from a human donor with alopecia areata. Each CDR3 is given with its conserved first and last residue. A D gene is named only where the DNA matches it firmly. Only some rows state a clone size, as once, few, many or a class for expanded clones.

TGTGCCAGCAGTTTATATGTCTCCGGTAGCGGGGTCACAGATACGCAGTATTTT | CASSLYVSGSGVTDTQYF | TRBJ2-3 | few | TRBV27 | TRBD2
TGTGCCAGCAGTTTATCATCCAGGGGGCATAATGGCTACACCTTC | CASSLSSRGHNGYTF | TRBJ1-2 | . | TRBV27 | TRBD1
TGTGCCAGCAGCTACGGGACCTTGGGGGCTTTCTTT | CASSYGTLGAFF | TRBJ1-1 | . | TRBV6-5 | .
TGTGCCACCAGCAGAAAGACAGGGCTGAGCTCCTACAATGAGCAGTTCTTC | CATSRKTGLSSYNEQFF | TRBJ2-1 | few | TRBV15 | TRBD1
TGTGCCAGCAGCTTGGGGGACACAGATACGCAGTATTTT | CASSLGDTDTQYF | TRBJ2-3 | . | TRBV5-6 | .
TGTGCCAGCATGGGACCCCTAGAGACCCAGTACTTC | CASMGPLETQYF | TRBJ2-5 | . | TRBV2 | .
TGTGCCAGCAGTGGAGCACGGACAGGGAATACACTCAGTACTGGCTACACCTTC | CASSGARTGNTLSTGYTF | TRBJ1-2 | . | TRBV25-1 | TRBD1
TGTGCCTGGGAAGGGACAGACACAGATACGCAGTATTTT | CAWEGTDTDTQYF | TRBJ2-3 | . | TRBV30 | TRBD1
TGTGCCAGTAGTATTAAGGAAACAGATACGCAGTATTTT | CASSIKETDTQYF | TRBJ2-3 | few | TRBV19 | .
TGTGCTAGTGGTTTCTTGACTAGCGGGGGGCCAAGCTCCTACGAGCAGTACTTC | CASGFLTSGGPSSYEQYF | TRBJ2-7 | few | TRBV12-5 | TRBD2
TGTGCCAGCAGCCAAGGGGCTGAGGGGTGGATGAGAGGCTACACCTTC | CASSQGAEGWMRGYTF | TRBJ1-2 | few | TRBV14 | .
TGTGCCAGTAGGTCGCCCACAGATACGCAGTATTTT | CASRSPTDTQYF | TRBJ2-3 | . | TRBV19 | .
TGTGCCAGCAGCCTTTTCCCAATTGGACAGAGGAACACTGAAGCTTTCTTT | CASSLFPIGQRNTEAFF | TRBJ1-1 | . | TRBV27 | .
TGCGCCAGCAGCGACGGGGGAAATGAGCAGTTCTTC | CASSDGGNEQFF | TRBJ2-1 | . | TRBV10-2 | .
TGTGCCAGCAGCGCGACCCAGGGGAACACTGAAGCTTTCTTT | CASSATQGNTEAFF | TRBJ1-1 | . | TRBV9 | .
TGTGCCACCAACGGACAGGGCCGCCATGAGCAGTTCTTC | CATNGQGRHEQFF | TRBJ2-1 | . | TRBV27 | TRBD1
TGTGCCAGCAGTGAAGGGCTCCCTACGCGGGCTAATGAAAAACTGTTTTTT | CASSEGLPTRANEKLFF | TRBJ1-4 | once | TRBV25-1 | .
TGTGCCACCAGCCCTTACAGGGGGCTGAATGAGCAGTTCTTC | CATSPYRGLNEQFF | TRBJ2-1 | . | TRBV15 | TRBD1
TGTGCCAGCCTTCCTGCGGGGCAGGGGAGTGGCTACACCTTC | CASLPAGQGSGYTF | TRBJ1-2 | . | TRBV27 | .
TGTGCCAGCAGTTCGGGAAATGCCTATGGCTACACCTTC | CASSSGNAYGYTF | TRBJ1-2 | . | TRBV6-6 | .
TGTGCCTGGAGTATAGGCGATACGCAGTATTTT | CAWSIGDTQYF | TRBJ2-3 | . | TRBV30 | .
TGTGCCAGCAGTGAAGGTCGTCATACGCAGTATTTT | CASSEGRHTQYF | TRBJ2-3 | few | TRBV25-1 | .
TGTGCCATCAGTGAGCTAGGGAACCCCTACGAGCAGTACTTC | CAISELGNPYEQYF | TRBJ2-7 | . | TRBV10-3 | .
TGCGCTAGTTCCGTAGACAGTAAGTGGCCCCAGCATTTT | CASSVDSKWPQHF | TRBJ1-5 | . | TRBV12-5 | .
TGTGCCAGCAGCCCTCCCCAGGGGAGCCCAGATACGCAGTATTTT | CASSPPQGSPDTQYF | TRBJ2-3 | . | TRBV13 | .
TGCAGCGTTGCGGGACAGGGGAGTGATGGCTACACCTTC | CSVAGQGSDGYTF | TRBJ1-2 | . | TRBV29-1 | TRBD1